The rows below give T cell receptor beta chains drawn from one sample of a study of response to subunit inactivated influenza vaccine. Each CDR3 protein gets one entry after TCRdb re-called the RT-PCR reads with MiXCR. Among hundreds of thousands of distinct CDR3 sequences, about 14% were seen once, and the ten largest hold less than 7%. This specimen consisted of PBMCs from blood, obtained roughly 2 weeks before vaccination. The receptors were gathered from a man in his forties or fifties who received an inactivated influenza vaccine. CDR3s include the opening cysteine and the closing phenylalanine or tryptophan. Each record gives: D gene, J gene, clone size, V gene, CDR3 DNA, CDR3 protein. The D gene is left open where the match is weak. Where a row states a size, it is once, few, many or the class of an expanded clone; other rows omit it.

D: .
J: TRBJ1-3
size: few
V: TRBV28
DNA: TGTGCCAGCAGTTTACTTCACTCTGGAAACACCATATATTTT
CDR3: CASSLLHSGNTIYF

D: .
J: TRBJ1-2
size: .
V: TRBV5-1
DNA: TGCGCCAGCAGCGGCGGGACATACTATGGCTACACCTTC
CDR3: CASSGGTYYGYTF

D: .
J: TRBJ2-7
size: many
V: TRBV2
DNA: TGTGCCAGCAGCGAACTGACCGGCTCGGCCTACGAGCAGTACTTC
CDR3: CASSELTGSAYEQYF

D: .
J: TRBJ2-7
size: few
V: TRBV28
DNA: TGTGCCAGTGTAACAGGGTATGGGAGCTACGAGCAGTACTTC
CDR3: CASVTGYGSYEQYF

D: .
J: TRBJ2-6
size: .
V: TRBV29-1
DNA: TGCAGCGCGCTCACCAGGGTGGCCCGCTCTGGGGCCAACGTCCTGACTTTC
CDR3: CSALTRVARSGANVLTF

D: .
J: TRBJ1-6
size: .
V: TRBV20-1
DNA: TGCAGTGCTAGAGAAGGGGGGTGGGATTCACCCCTCCACTTT
CDR3: CSAREGGWDSPLHF

D: .
J: TRBJ2-7
size: many
V: TRBV29-1
DNA: TGCAGCGTCGAGGGCAGCTCCTACGAGCAGTACTTC
CDR3: CSVEGSSYEQYF

D: .
J: TRBJ1-1
size: few
V: TRBV5-1
DNA: TGCGCCAGCAGCTTGGATCGACAGGTTCTCACTGAAGCTTTCTTT
CDR3: CASSLDRQVLTEAFF

D: .
J: TRBJ2-7
size: few
V: TRBV10-3
DNA: TGTGCCATCTCCACCTTTTTAGGCGAGCAGTACTTC
CDR3: CAISTFLGEQYF

D: .
J: TRBJ2-1
size: many
V: TRBV20-1
DNA: TGCAGTGGTAAGGGACTCCGGGGTGTCAATGAGCAGTTCTTC
CDR3: CSGKGLRGVNEQFF

D: TRBD2
J: TRBJ2-7
size: many
V: TRBV7-2
DNA: TGTGCCAGCAGCCCCAGACTAGCGGGTTCCTACGAGCAGTACTTC
CDR3: CASSPRLAGSYEQYF

D: .
J: TRBJ1-1
size: many
V: TRBV9
DNA: TGTGCCAGCAGCGTAAGTACGGCGATGAACACTGAAGCTTTCTTT
CDR3: CASSVSTAMNTEAFF

D: TRBD2
J: TRBJ2-7
size: .
V: TRBV6-1
DNA: TGTGCCAGCAGTCGCCTAGCGGGAGGACGGGGGGCTATGGGCGAGCAGTACTTC
CDR3: CASSRLAGGRGAMGEQYF

D: TRBD1
J: TRBJ1-4
size: few
V: TRBV5-1
DNA: TGCGCCAGCAGCACGGGACCTTCCGGACAGGAACTGTTTTTT
CDR3: CASSTGPSGQELFF

D: .
J: TRBJ2-4
size: few
V: TRBV12-3/TRBV12-4
DNA: TGTGCCAGCAGTTTTAAGGCTTGGGTAAACATTCAGTACTTC
CDR3: CASSFKAWVNIQYF